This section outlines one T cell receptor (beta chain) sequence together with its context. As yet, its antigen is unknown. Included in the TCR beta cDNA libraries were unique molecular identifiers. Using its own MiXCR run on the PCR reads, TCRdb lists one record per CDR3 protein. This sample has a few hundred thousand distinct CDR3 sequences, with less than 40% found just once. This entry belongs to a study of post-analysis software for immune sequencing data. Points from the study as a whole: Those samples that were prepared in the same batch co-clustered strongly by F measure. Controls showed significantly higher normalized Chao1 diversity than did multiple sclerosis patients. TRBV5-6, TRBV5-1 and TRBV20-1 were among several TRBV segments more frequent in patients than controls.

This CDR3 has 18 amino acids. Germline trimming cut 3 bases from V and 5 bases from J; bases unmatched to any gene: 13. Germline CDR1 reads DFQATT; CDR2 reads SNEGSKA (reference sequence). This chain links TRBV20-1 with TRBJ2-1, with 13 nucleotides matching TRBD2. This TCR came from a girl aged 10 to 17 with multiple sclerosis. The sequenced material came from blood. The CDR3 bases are TGCAGTGCTAGGGTTGGACTAGCGGGAGTCCAAGGGCACAATGAGCAGTTCTTC. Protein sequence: CSARVGLAGVQGHNEQFF.